This TCR beta chain was sequenced during a study of blood T cell repertoires in COVID-19. Assay: immunoSEQ multiplex PCR; the TCRdb copy retains only in-frame clones and omits some. The sample yields around 230,000 clones, 75% to 85% seen once. Between the trimmed V and J ends, which lost 4 bases and 3 bases, there was a span of 8 bases. This CDR3 is built from 12 residues. Germline loops: CDR1 SGHRS, CDR2 YFSETQ. The chain has TRBV5-1 and TRBJ2-7; no reliable D call. The receptor comes from a woman aged 55 to 70 with active or convalescent COVID-19. The sample comprised peripheral blood. CDR3 region: CASSRDNYEQYF. In nucleotides, the CDR3 is TGCGCCAGCAGCCGAGACAACTACGAGCAGTACTTC.